Below, 25 T cell receptor beta chains from the same sample are listed, as sequenced in a study of blood T cell repertoires in COVID-19. The repertoire was sequenced with immunoSEQ multiplex PCR; TCRdb's copy has only in-frame clones and lacks some. The sample contains about 100,000 clones, around 88% of which appear only once. The specimen was peripheral blood. The receptor source for this set is a human donor in a cohort sampled during active COVID-19.

This chain uses TRBV19 with TRBJ1-2; D not resolved. CDR1 LNHDA and CDR2 SQIVND come from the germline V gene (reference sequence). Trimming left V 6 bases short and J 7 bases short, with 12 bases between. CDR3 length equals 12 residues. The DNA of the CDR3 is TGTGCCAGTAGGTCTATGAGGGTTGGCTACACCTTC. Its translation: CASRSMRVGYTF.

The chain employs TRBV6-5 and TRBJ2-7; weak D call: TRBD1 (6 bases). The CDR3 sequence is 15 residues long. The ends were cut back, 5 bases at V and 0 bases at J, with 14 bases in the middle. CDR1 MNHEY and CDR2 SVGAGI come from the germline V gene. The CDR3 is CASSPQTGSSYEQYF. CDR3 nucleotide sequence: TGTGCCAGCAGTCCGCAGACAGGAAGCTCCTACGAGCAGTACTTC.

This CDR3 reads CASSQGGTSGRASGFF. The CDR3 nucleotides read TGCGCCAGCAGCCAAGGAGGGACTAGCGGGAGGGCCTCCGGGTTCTTC. The V and J genes are TRBV4-1 and TRBJ2-1; 16 nucleotides match TRBD2. With V trimmed by 1 base and J by 15 bases, 9 bases remained unmatched. Germline V gene sequence: CDR1 MGHRA, CDR2 YSYEKL. This CDR3 is built from 16 residues.

The chain joins TRBV7-3 to TRBJ1-1, with 7 bases that match TRBD1. The germline V gene encodes CDR1 SGHTA and CDR2 FQGTGA. The CDR3 extends over 12 amino acids. V lost 5 bases, J lost 8 bases, and 5 bases stayed unmatched. The CDR3 nucleotides read TGTGCCAGCAGCATAGACAGGGTGGAAGCTTTCTTT. It yields the protein CASSIDRVEAFF.

This clone occurred a few times. The V call is TRBV5-1, the J call TRBJ2-7; maybe TRBD2 (5 bases). The CDR3 is made up of 15 amino acids. Germline V CDR1 and CDR2: SGHRS, YFSETQ. The ends were cut back, 3 bases at V and 3 bases at J, with 16 bases in the middle. The CDR3 bases are TGCGCCAGCAGCTCCCCCGGGGTTCTAGTCTACGAGCAGTACTTC. This encodes CASSSPGVLVYEQYF.

This chain's CDR3 is CASSQTREQFF. The CDR3 nucleotides read TGTGCCAGCAGCCAAACTCGTGAGCAGTTCTTC. J is TRBJ2-1 and V is TRBV12-3 or TRBV12-4; no clear D. The CDR3 length is 11 residues. The germline V and J ends were trimmed by 6 bases and 9 bases, with 9 bases remaining between them.

V usage is TRBV28 and J usage is TRBJ1-5; a weak D match, TRBD1 (5 bases). This CDR3 contains 14 residues. Germline V CDR1 and CDR2: MDHEN, SYDVKM. Trimming stripped 3 bases from V and 7 bases from J, with 13 bases between. This chain's CDR3 is CASSLISGYQPQHF. The CDR3 DNA is TGTGCCAGCAGTTTGATTTCAGGGTACCAGCCCCAGCATTTT.

This sequence joins TRBV3-1 (or the pseudogene TRBV3-2) and TRBJ1-2; D may be TRBD1 (5 bases). The CDR3 has 15 residues. Germline loops: CDR1 LGHDT, CDR2 YNNKEL (reference sequence). Trimming removed 4 bases at V and 1 base at J, with 13 bases between. The CDR3 spells CASSLRTRNNYGYTF. The CDR3 nucleotides read TGTGCCAGCAGCCTCAGGACAAGAAATAACTATGGCTACACCTTC.

The genes are TRBV18 and TRBJ2-3; D unresolved. The CDR3 has 15 amino acids. Germline values: CDR1 KGHSH, CDR2 LQKENI. The V and J ends lost 2 bases and 4 bases respectively, with 13 bases between them. DNA of the CDR3: TGTGCCAGCTCACCATCGAGCGTTTCGGCAGATACGCAGTATTTT. This translates into CASSPSSVSADTQYF.

The chain uses TRBV7-9 and TRBJ2-5; 9 bases agree with TRBD2. Germline V gene data show CDR1 as SEHNR and CDR2 as FQNEAQ (reference sequence). J was trimmed by 9 bases and V by 5 bases; bases with no gene match: 16. There are 16 residues in the CDR3. Here the CDR3 reads CASSPRGGVSPTAQYF. DNA of the CDR3: TGTGCCAGCAGCCCCCGCGGGGGGGTTTCGCCCACCGCCCAGTACTTC.

The V call is TRBV9, the J call TRBJ2-3, with 9 positions matching TRBD2. Germline V gene lookup returns CDR1 SGDLS and CDR2 YYNGEE. The CDR3 length is 18 residues. Losses at the gene ends were 4 bases for V and 4 bases for J; bases not matched to a gene: 16. This CDR3 is CASSPNPMGGRAPDTQYF. In nucleotides, the CDR3 is TGTGCCAGCAGCCCTAACCCTATGGGCGGGAGGGCTCCAGATACGCAGTATTTT.

This CDR3 is CASSLGGQETQYF. In DNA, the CDR3 is TGTGCCAGCAGCTTAGGCGGGCAAGAGACCCAGTACTTC. The gene calls are TRBV7-2 and TRBJ2-5; D perhaps matches TRBD2 (5 bases). Germline loops: CDR1 SGHTA, CDR2 FQGNSA. Between the trimmed V and J ends, which lost 1 base and 2 bases, there was a span of 5 bases. The length of the CDR3 is 13 residues.

A single count supports this clone. This chain connects TRBV4-1 to TRBJ1-2, with unresolved D. Looked up from germline, CDR1 is MGHRA and CDR2 is YSYEKL. V was pared by 1 base and J by 3 bases, with 12 bases between. This CDR3 region has 15 residues. The CDR3 loop is CASSQVNGVDYGYTF. Here the CDR3 DNA reads TGCGCCAGCAGCCAAGTAAACGGAGTAGACTATGGCTACACCTTC.

The V and J genes are TRBV9 and TRBJ2-1; D is unresolved. Germline V gene sequence: CDR1 SGDLS, CDR2 YYNGEE. Trimming stripped 0 bases from V and 7 bases from J, with 8 bases between. The CDR3 loop spans 13 amino acids. CDR3 loop: CASSVGLGNEQFF. The CDR3 DNA follows: TGTGCCAGCAGCGTAGGTCTCGGGAATGAGCAGTTCTTC.

The V and J genes are TRBV7-9 and TRBJ2-7; 13 bases align to TRBD2. Germline lookup yields CDR1 SEHNR and CDR2 FQNEAQ (reference sequence). The CDR3 totals 19 residues. J gave up 0 bases and V 5 bases, and 13 bases lay outside the gene matches. This CDR3 is CASSHGGGLAGFSSYEQYF. Written as DNA, the CDR3 is TGTGCCAGCAGCCACGGGGGGGGACTAGCGGGATTTAGCTCCTACGAGCAGTACTTC.

This clone was observed a single time. The chain couples TRBV6-5 to TRBJ1-1; maybe TRBD1 (6 bases). Germline V gives CDR1 MNHEY, CDR2 SVGAGI. V shed 8 bases and J shed 3 bases, with 19 bases lying between them. This CDR3 has 15 amino acids. The CDR3 DNA reads TGTGCCAGCCGAGTGGGGGGGCGAAGAGACACTGAAGCTTTCTTT. Translation gives CASRVGGRRDTEAFF.

The genes are TRBV6-5 and TRBJ2-2; D uncertain. CDR1 and CDR2 from the germline V gene are MNHEY and SVGAGI. V shed 2 bases and J shed 6 bases, with 13 bases lying between them. The CDR3 is made up of 15 amino acids. The CDR3 spells CASSYARGPAGELFF. The CDR3 DNA reads TGTGCCAGCAGTTACGCTCGTGGGCCGGCCGGGGAGCTGTTTTTT.

The rearrangement links TRBV6-1 to TRBJ1-6; D is unresolved. The V gene's germline CDR1 is MNHNS and CDR2 SASEGT. The CDR3 contains 15 residues. The V and J ends lost 2 bases and 12 bases respectively, with 17 bases between them. CDR3 in amino acids: CASSESGRTSGPLHF. In nucleotides, the CDR3 is TGTGCCAGCAGTGAATCCGGTCGTACCTCGGGACCCCTCCACTTT.

V is TRBV20-1 and J is TRBJ2-3, with D possibly being TRBD1 (5 bases). This CDR3 is 16 amino acids long. V was cut by 3 bases and J by 2 bases, with 18 bases left in between. The germline V gene encodes CDR1 DFQATT and CDR2 SNEGSKA (reference sequence). The CDR3 region is CSASAWGRADTDTQYF. DNA of the CDR3: TGCAGTGCTAGTGCCTGGGGCAGGGCGGACACAGATACGCAGTATTTT.

V is TRBV6-1 and J is TRBJ2-5; D perhaps matches TRBD1 (5 bases). The CDR3 loop spans 14 amino acids. From germline, CDR1 is MNHNS and CDR2 SASEGT. With 0 bases removed from V and 5 bases from J, the gap between germline ends came to 10 bases. In DNA, the CDR3 is TGTGCCAGCAGTGAAGCGGGGCAAGTGGAGACCCAGTACTTC. Translating it yields CASSEAGQVETQYF.

The chain uses TRBV5-6 and TRBJ1-2; TRBD1 aligns across 9 bases. This CDR3 spans 14 amino acids. V lost 4 bases and J lost 12; bases outside the gene matches: 13. CDR1 is SGHDT, CDR2 YYEEEE, per germline. CDR3 nucleotides: TGTGCCAGCAGCCTCCGGGACAGGGTTATAATTGACACCTTC. Translated: CASSLRDRVIIDTF.

This clone appeared a single time. The chain carries TRBV7-9 and TRBJ1-6; 7 bases line up with TRBD1. This CDR3 has 14 amino acids. Losses at the gene ends were 5 bases for V and 7 bases for J; bases not matched to a gene: 5. Germline values: CDR1 SEHNR, CDR2 FQNEAQ (reference sequence). CDR3 coding DNA: TGTGCCAGCAGCGAACCGGGACAGAATTCACCCCTCCACTTT. Translation gives CASSEPGQNSPLHF.

V and J are TRBV4-1 and TRBJ1-2; 10 bases fit TRBD1. V trimming: 4 bases; J trimming: 8 bases; junction bases outside the gene matches: 10. From germline, CDR1 is MGHRA and CDR2 YSYEKL. The CDR3 consists of 15 residues. Written as DNA, the CDR3 is TGCGCCAGCAGCCGACCGGGACAGGGGTTCTCGGGCTACACCTTC. The encoded protein is CASSRPGQGFSGYTF.

The gene calls are TRBV24-1 and TRBJ2-1, with D possibly matching TRBD2 (6 bases). Germline loops: CDR1 KGHDR, CDR2 SFDVKD. The ends were cut back, 4 bases at V and 6 bases at J, with 18 bases in the middle. There are 16 residues in the CDR3. CDR3 residues: CATSELTVGGSNEQFF. Written as DNA, the CDR3 is TGTGCCACCAGTGAATTGACAGTCGGGGGTAGCAATGAGCAGTTCTTC.

The rearrangement joins TRBV30 to TRBJ2-1, with TRBD2 as a possible D gene (6 bases). V gave up 4 bases and J gave up 4 bases, with 11 bases separating them. There are 13 residues in the CDR3. Germline V CDR1 and CDR2: GTSNPN, SVGIG (reference sequence). CDR3 bases: TGTGCCTGGACGGCGGGATCTTACAATGAGCAGTTCTTC. It is translated as CAWTAGSYNEQFF.